Sequencing of this T cell receptor (beta chain) was carried out in a study of blood T cell repertoires in COVID-19. Study-level information: Material from acute and convalescent COVID-19 was sourced from the United States, Italy and Spain. In each case, the material was cDNA or gDNA derived from T cells, B-cell-depleted T cells, or PBMCs.

This clone has only a few counts. CDR3 length: 9 amino acids. V lost 9 bases and J lost 8, with 7 bases in between. The germline V gene encodes CDR1 SGHNT and CDR2 YENEEA. In the study's own analysis: Amplified reference gene primers provided the basis for estimating nucleated cell counts. Profiled with immunoSEQ multiplex PCR; TCRdb holds only in-frame clones, not every one. V, J and clone size are taken as reported in that table, and D and trimming were inferred from the DNA itself. The data show approximately 60,000 clones, over 75% seen once. The sequencing sample was made of peripheral blood. The chain joins TRBV11-3 to TRBJ1-1, with D hard to call. This clonotype was sampled from a man aged 50-60 years with active COVID-19. CDR3: CASGEEAFF. The CDR3 bases are TGTGCCAGTGGAGAGGAAGCTTTCTTT.